The TCR beta chain described here comes from a study of shared clonotypes between healthy human individuals (dated by TCRdb to about 2020). General notes on the study: Two women and a few men aged 18 to 49 years were included in the cohort. The study deeply sequenced blood TCR repertoires of 5 or 6 healthy adults to estimate repertoire size and the extent of clonotype sharing between individuals. Different laboratories and diverse techniques were used to prepare libraries and sequence TCR repertoires, to increase sequencing depth and limit assay-specific biases. Between about 0.94 and 10 billion PBMCs per donor were obtained by leukapheresis. What the work shows at the level of the full study, not this receptor alone: Because the study included a small number of donors, the genetic and exposure-history diversity represented was limited. Pairwise subsampling indicated that sequencing depth was expected to affect the degree of clonotype sharing among donors. Sampling was restricted to blood, and TCR repertoires in tissue are likely to differ from TCR repertoires in blood.

Healthy HIV-negative adults with no recently reported acute infections or vaccinations were included as donors. Only Caucasian adults living in Nashville, Tennessee, USA were represented among the donors. For unsorted samples, 80 million to 100 million PBMCs were counted, and genomic DNA was extracted using the QIAamp DNA Blood Mini kit. Blood was collected by leukapheresis, and PBMCs were isolated by Ficoll-Histopaque density gradient centrifugation and then cryopreserved in liquid nitrogen vapor phase. Using the deep immunoSEQ assay, TCR CDR3 regions were amplified from genomic DNA by multiplex PCR. Extracted genomic DNA from each cell subset was spread evenly across all wells of several immunoSEQ 96-well plates, with each plate serving as a replicate. For unsorted PBMC, roughly 330 ng of genomic DNA, equivalent to around 30,000 T cell genomes, went into each replicate PCR. Genomic DNA from unsorted PBMC was sequenced over ten immunoSEQ deep assay plates. Purified libraries were quantified with a Qubit 3.0 fluorometer, sized on a Bioanalyzer 2100, and re-quantified with the KAPA Library Quantification kit. Each immunoSEQ 96-well plate was sequenced on its own single-read 150-cycle Illumina NextSeq 550 flow cell. In the original analysis: The immunoSEQ output contained only junctional sequences without quality scores, so filtering could not match that applied to full-length reads. To assign V/J genes and CDR3, sequences were annotated using PyIR, a Python wrapper for IgBLAST v1.9, with IMGT germline references. Reads were filtered out if the reads had weak V/J assignments (E-value above 1e-6), no CDR3, stop codons, out-of-frame junctions, or ambiguous translated residues. A V3J clonotype was defined by an identical inferred V gene, J gene, and CDR3 amino acid sequence. To compute the percentage overlap between repertoires, the number of shared unique clonotypes was divided by the size of the smaller repertoire. Richness of each repertoire was evaluated using RTK rarefaction, the Chao1 estimator, and Recon v2.1 estimates of unobserved clonotypes. Drawn from immuneACCESS, this table holds only the in-frame rearrangements with V and J called that TCRdb kept. Clones are partly lost; checked studies trace under half to an unresolved V gene and leave the rest unexplained. The V and J calls and clone size come from that table; D and trimming were worked out from the DNA. The sample table holds approximately 500,000 clones, of which 75% to 85% were seen once. Of the sample, approximately 13% falls within the top ten clones.

CDR1 is given as MNHEY and CDR2 as SVGAGI, both from the germline V gene. Ends trimmed: V by 6 bases, J by 4 bases; bases unmatched to a gene: 6. The CDR3 runs 15 residues from the cysteine to the phenylalanine. Only the CDR3 portion is preserved as DNA: 45 bases, with reading frame beginning at the first base. As regards this clone: Its antigen is still unknown. Nothing much larger sits one base from this clone, and base qualities are not available.

Sequences were obtained from PBMCs. The chain employs TRBV6-5 and TRBJ2-3; 11 junctional bases match TRBD2. This receptor was identified in a woman aged 40 to 50 in good health. Some clones in this sample may be carry-over from other donors' samples. The CDR3 is CASRLLAGVPDTQYF. The DNA is TGTGCCAGCAGATTACTAGCGGGAGTCCCAGATACGCAGTATTTT.